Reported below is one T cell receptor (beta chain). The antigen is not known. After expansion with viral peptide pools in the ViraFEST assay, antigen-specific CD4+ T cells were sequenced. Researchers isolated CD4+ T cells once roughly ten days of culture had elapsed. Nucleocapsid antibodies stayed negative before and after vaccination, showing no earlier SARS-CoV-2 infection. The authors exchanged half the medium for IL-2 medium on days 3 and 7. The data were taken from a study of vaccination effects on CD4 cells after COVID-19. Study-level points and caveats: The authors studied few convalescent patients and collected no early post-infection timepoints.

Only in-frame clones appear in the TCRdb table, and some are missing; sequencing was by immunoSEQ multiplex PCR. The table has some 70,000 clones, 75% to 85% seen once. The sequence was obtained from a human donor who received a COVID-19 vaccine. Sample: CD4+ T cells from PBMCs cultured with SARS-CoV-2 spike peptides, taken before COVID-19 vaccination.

In DNA form, the CDR3 reads TGCGCCAGCAGCTTAGAGGGGGTTCTTCCCGGGGAGCTGTTTTTT. It encodes CASSLEGVLPGELFF. The rearrangement uses TRBV5-1 and TRBJ2-2, with D perhaps matching TRBD1 (6 bases). Trimming removed 2 bases from V and 6 bases from J, with 14 bases in between. The germline gives CDR1 SGHRS, CDR2 YFSETQ. This CDR3 comprises 15 residues.